This T cell receptor beta chain was obtained from a study of CD8 T cells in Susac syndrome. Study-wide results and caveats: CD8+ clonal expansion in Susac was maximal in TEMRA cells and in active patients. By the study's own acknowledgment, its TCR sequencing and HLA analysis included relatively few individuals.

Reverse transcription of roughly 0.5 to 1 ug RNA was performed with random hexamers. An immunoSEQ multiplex PCR amplified TCR beta CDR3 over 54 Vbeta and 13 Jbeta. From the immunoSEQ multiplex PCR reads, TCRdb called clonotypes with MiXCR, one entry per CDR3 protein. Of 50,000 to 55,000 distinct CDR3 sequences listed, approximately 95% are singletons. Between the trimmed V and J ends, which lost 1 base and 0 bases, there was a span of 7 bases. This CDR3 spans 15 amino acids. Per the germline V gene, CDR1 is LGHNT and CDR2 is FRNRAP. With respect to this clonotype: Its antigen is undetermined.

Source material: CD8+ T cells from PBMCs. The TCR sequence derives from a human donor with Susac syndrome. The genes are TRBV12-5 and TRBJ1-5; no definite D call. CDR3: CASGLGESSNQPQHF. CDR3 nucleotide sequence: TGTGCTAGTGGTTTGGGAGAGAGTAGCAATCAGCCCCAGCATTTT. The whole variable domain, remainder taken from reference TRBV12-5 and TRBJ1-5, is DARVTQTPRHKVTEMGQEVTMRCQPILGHNTVFWYRQTMMQGLELLAYFRNRAPLDDSGMPKDRFSAEMPDATLATLKIQPSEPRDSAVYFCASGLGESSNQPQHFGDGTRLSIL.